This T cell receptor beta chain was documented in a study of blood T cell repertoires in COVID-19. On the study more broadly: T cells, B-cell-depleted T cells, or PBMCs supplied cDNA or gDNA.

Per the study methods: Amplification with reference gene primers provided the estimates of nucleated cell counts. Generated by immunoSEQ multiplex PCR, the TCRdb table keeps only in-frame clones and is missing some. V and J calls and clone size are those listed in that table; D and trimming were worked out from the DNA. The sample includes fewer than 75,000 clones, 75% to 90% of them seen just once. CDR3 length: 12 amino acids. The V gene's germline CDR1 is SEHNR and CDR2 FQNEAQ (reference sequence). V was trimmed by 6 bases and J by 1 base, leaving 6 bases between them. The chain employs TRBV7-9 and TRBJ1-1; D call uncertain. The sequenced material came from peripheral blood. This receptor was identified in a man at least 80 years old with acute or convalescent COVID-19. CDR3 sequence (DNA): TGTGCCAGCAGATTACAGAACACTGAAGCTTTCTTT. Amino acid sequence: CASRLQNTEAFF.